This T cell receptor beta chain derives from a study of blood T cell repertoires in COVID-19. About the study: Specimens from acute and convalescent COVID-19 originated in the United States, Italy and Spain. Sources were T cells, B-cell-depleted T cells, or PBMCs; the material itself was cDNA or gDNA.

Per the authors' pipeline: Scientists estimated how many nucleated cells there were by amplifying reference gene primers. This table comes from immunoSEQ multiplex PCR, and its TCRdb copy is limited to in-frame clones, with some not included. V and J calls and clone size are given by that table; D and trimming were obtained from the DNA. Among about 100,000 clones listed, around 81% were seen once. Trimming took 4 bases from V and 5 from J; bases not matched to a gene: 8. The CDR3 spans 14 residues. Germline V gene sequence: CDR1 SGHRS, CDR2 YFSETQ. Seattle patient enrollment occurred during active infection, with longitudinal follow-up thereafter.

Material: peripheral blood. The rearrangement uses TRBV5-1 and TRBJ1-2; 7 bases fit TRBD1. The TCR was taken from a man older than 75 with COVID-19, enrolled during active disease. The CDR3 loop reads CASSGQGESYGYTF. The CDR3 bases are TGCGCCAGCAGCGGGCAGGGGGAGTCGTATGGCTACACCTTC.